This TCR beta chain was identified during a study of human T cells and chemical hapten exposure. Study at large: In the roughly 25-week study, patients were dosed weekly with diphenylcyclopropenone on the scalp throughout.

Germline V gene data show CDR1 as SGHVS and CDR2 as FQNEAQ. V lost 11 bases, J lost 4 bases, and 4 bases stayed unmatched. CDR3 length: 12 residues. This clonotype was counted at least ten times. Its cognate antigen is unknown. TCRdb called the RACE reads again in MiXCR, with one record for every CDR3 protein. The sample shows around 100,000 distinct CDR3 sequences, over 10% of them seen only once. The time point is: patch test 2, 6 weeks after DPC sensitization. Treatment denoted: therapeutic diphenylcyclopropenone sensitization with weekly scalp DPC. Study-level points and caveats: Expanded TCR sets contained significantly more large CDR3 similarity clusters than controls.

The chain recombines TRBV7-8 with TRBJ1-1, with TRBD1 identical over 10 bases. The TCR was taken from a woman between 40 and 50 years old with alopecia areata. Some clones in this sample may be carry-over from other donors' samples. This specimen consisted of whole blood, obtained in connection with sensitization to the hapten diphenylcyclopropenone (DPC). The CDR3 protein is CAAGTGVTEAFF. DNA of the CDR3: TGTGCCGCCGGGACAGGGGTCACTGAAGCTTTCTTT.